The T cell receptor beta chain under discussion was sequenced for a study of shared clonotypes between healthy human individuals. CD8 cells regarded as naive lacked CD45RO, were positively chosen for CCR7, and omitted terminally differentiated effector memory CD45RA+ cells. Some clones are missing from TCRdb's copy, which holds only in-frame ones; the method was immunoSEQ multiplex PCR. Of about 2 million clones listed, over 85% are singletons. Germline lookup yields CDR1 MNHEY and CDR2 SMNVEV (reference sequence). Trimming removed 6 bases from V and 4 bases from J; junction bases left unmatched: 10. The CDR3 runs to 15 residues. Broader study findings: Having only a few donors restricted how much genetic and exposure-history diversity was captured.

Details on this clone: The target antigen is unknown.

The material sequenced was naive CD8+ T cells sorted from blood. The chain uses TRBV27 and TRBJ1-2; 8 nucleotides agree with TRBD1. The source of this sequence is a man between 18 and 35 years old in good health. In DNA form, the CDR3 reads TGTGCCAGCAGGGAGGCCGGGACAGGAAGCTATGGCTACACCTTC. Translated: CASREAGTGSYGYTF.